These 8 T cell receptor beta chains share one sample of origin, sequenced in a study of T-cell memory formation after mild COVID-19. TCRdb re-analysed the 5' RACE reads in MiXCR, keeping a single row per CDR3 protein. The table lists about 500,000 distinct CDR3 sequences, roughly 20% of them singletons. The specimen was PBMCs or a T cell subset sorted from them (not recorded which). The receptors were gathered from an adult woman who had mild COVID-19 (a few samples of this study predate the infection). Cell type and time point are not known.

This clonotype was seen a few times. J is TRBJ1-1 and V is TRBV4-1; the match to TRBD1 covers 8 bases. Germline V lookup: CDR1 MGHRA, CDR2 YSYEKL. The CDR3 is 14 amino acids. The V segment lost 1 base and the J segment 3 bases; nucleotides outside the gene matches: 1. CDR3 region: CASSQVTGDTEAFF. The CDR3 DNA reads TGCGCCAGCAGCCAAGTGACAGGGGACACTGAAGCTTTCTTT.

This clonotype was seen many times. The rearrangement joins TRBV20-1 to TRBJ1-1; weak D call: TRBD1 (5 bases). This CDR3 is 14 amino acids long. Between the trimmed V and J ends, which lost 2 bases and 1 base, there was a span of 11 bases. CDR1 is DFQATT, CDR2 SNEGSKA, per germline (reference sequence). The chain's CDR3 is CSARLGRKNTEAFF. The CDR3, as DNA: TGCAGTGCTAGACTGGGACGGAAGAACACTGAAGCTTTCTTT.

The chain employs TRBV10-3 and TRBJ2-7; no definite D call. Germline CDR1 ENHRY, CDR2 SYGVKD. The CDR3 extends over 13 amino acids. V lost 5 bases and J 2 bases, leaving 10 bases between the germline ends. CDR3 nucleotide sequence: TGTGCCATCAGTACCGTAGGGCCCTACGAGCAGTACTTC. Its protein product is CAISTVGPYEQYF.

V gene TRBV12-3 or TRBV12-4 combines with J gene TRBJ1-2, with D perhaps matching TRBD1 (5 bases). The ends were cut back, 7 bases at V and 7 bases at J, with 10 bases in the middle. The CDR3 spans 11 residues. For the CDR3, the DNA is TGTGCCAGCATGGCCAGGGCTGGCTACACCTTC. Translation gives CASMARAGYTF.

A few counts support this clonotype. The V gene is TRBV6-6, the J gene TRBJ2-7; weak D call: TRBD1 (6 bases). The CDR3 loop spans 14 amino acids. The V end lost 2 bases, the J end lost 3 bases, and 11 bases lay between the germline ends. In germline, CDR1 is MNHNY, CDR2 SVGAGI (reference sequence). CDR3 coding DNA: TGTGCCAGCAGTTACCCCGCCAGGGGCTACGAGCAGTACTTC. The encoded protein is CASSYPARGYEQYF.

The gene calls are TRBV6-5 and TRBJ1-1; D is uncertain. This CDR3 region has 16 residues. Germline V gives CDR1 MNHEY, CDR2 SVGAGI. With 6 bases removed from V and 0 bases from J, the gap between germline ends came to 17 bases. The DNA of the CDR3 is TGTGCCAGCAGACCCAGGCCGCGACGGGTGAACACTGAAGCTTTCTTT. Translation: CASRPRPRRVNTEAFF.

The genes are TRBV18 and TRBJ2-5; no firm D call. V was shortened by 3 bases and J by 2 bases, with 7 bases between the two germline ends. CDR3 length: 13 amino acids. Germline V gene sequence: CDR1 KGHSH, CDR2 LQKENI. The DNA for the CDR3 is TGTGCCAGCTCACCTCGGCAGCAAGAGACCCAGTACTTC. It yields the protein CASSPRQQETQYF.

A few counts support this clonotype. CDR3 region: CASSWRALAGTGELFF. CDR3 in DNA: TGTGCCAGCAGCTGGAGGGCCCTAGCGGGGACCGGGGAGCTGTTTTTT. V usage is TRBV5-8 and J usage is TRBJ2-2; 9 positions match TRBD2. CDR1 and CDR2 (germline): SGHTS, YDEGEE. The length of the CDR3 is 16 residues. J gave up 5 bases and V 3 bases, and 8 bases lay outside the gene matches.